This T cell receptor (beta chain) is drawn from a study of human T cells and chemical hapten exposure. This clonotype was detected only a few times. The antigen is not known. The library tagged each cDNA molecule with unique molecular identifiers. In the authors' workflow: From about 20,000 to 690,000 TCRs were found per sample, with a median of approximately 96,000. TCRdb redid the calling of the RACE reads with MiXCR, one entry per CDR3 protein. The V and J calls were determined by TCRdb, not by the authors. The sample carries about 77,000 distinct CDR3 sequences, around 9.3% recorded once. Time point indicated: healthy volunteer bleed at 6 weeks. The template was total RNA from unfractionated whole blood. Whole-study findings and limits: TCRs exceeding 1 in 1000 frequency stayed unchanged with DPC sensitization.

Germline CDR1 MGHRA, CDR2 YSYEKL. The CDR3 totals 16 residues. V lost 1 base to trimming and J lost 2 bases, with 12 bases between them. Input material: whole blood. The receptor's source is a female donor in good health. Some clones in this sample may be carry-over from other donors' samples. The V gene is TRBV4-1, the J gene TRBJ2-4; a weak D match, TRBD1 (5 bases). CDR3: CASSQVLSGSKNIQYF. For the CDR3, the DNA is TGCGCCAGCAGCCAAGTGTTGTCAGGGTCCAAAAACATTCAGTACTTC.